This TCR beta chain was recorded in a study of post-analysis software for immune sequencing data. Study results and limitations: Five TRBV segments were significantly more frequent in patients than in controls. TRBV5-6, TRBV5-1 and TRBV20-1 were among these segments. Strong co-clustering by F measure linked samples that shared a preparation batch.

The library was made from cDNA and included unique molecular identifiers. TCRdb fed the PCR reads into MiXCR, producing one record per CDR3 protein. The table includes approximately 730,000 distinct CDR3 sequences, roughly 30% detected once. This CDR3 is built from 17 residues. Deletions cut 0 bases from V and 1 base from J, with 13 bases between. Germline assignment: CDR1 LGHNA and CDR2 YSLEER. Notes on this clonotype: The antigen is undetermined.

The chain links TRBV4-3 to TRBJ2-4, with D maybe TRBD1 (5 bases). The sample taken for sequencing was blood. The sequence was collected from a girl between 5 and 17 years old with multiple sclerosis. CDR3 in amino acids: CASSQDSAGWAKNIQYF. CDR3 DNA: TGCGCCAGCAGCCAAGATAGTGCAGGGTGGGCCAAAAACATTCAGTACTTC.